The 23 T cell receptor beta chains given below trace back to one sample, sequenced in a study of shared clonotypes between healthy human individuals. TCRdb's table, derived via immunoSEQ multiplex PCR, lists solely in-frame clones and lacks some. The data contain some 980,000 clones, over 60% of them singletons. The sequenced material came from memory CD4+ T cells sorted from blood. Subset reported: CD45RA-negative fraction. These receptors all stem from a young man in good health.

The chain employs TRBV7-8 and TRBJ2-7, with D tentatively TRBD1 (8 bases). Germline V gene sequence: CDR1 SGHVS, CDR2 FQNEAQ. The V and J ends lost 0 bases and 0 bases respectively, with 12 bases between them. The CDR3 is 16 residues long. The CDR3 is CASSLAGGTGSYEQYF. The CDR3 DNA sequence: TGTGCCAGCAGCTTAGCGGGGGGGACAGGCTCCTACGAGCAGTACTTC.

In its sample, this clone was seen many times. The rearrangement joins TRBV19 to TRBJ1-2; D is perhaps TRBD1 (6 bases). The CDR3 runs to 13 residues. Germline lookup yields CDR1 LNHDA and CDR2 SQIVND (reference sequence). The V end lost 6 bases, the J end lost 3 bases, and 11 bases lay between the germline ends. This CDR3 is CASSQDSYYGYTF. The CDR3 nucleotides read TGTGCCAGTAGCCAGGACAGCTACTATGGCTACACCTTC.

The CDR3 reads CASSRTGDTLPAFF. The DNA of the CDR3 is TGTGCCAGCAGTCGGACAGGGGATACTCTCCCTGCTTTCTTT. The chain couples TRBV6-5 to TRBJ1-1, with 9 bases aligning to TRBD1. CDR3 length: 14 amino acids. Trimming took 5 bases from V and 11 from J; bases not matched to a gene: 12. CDR1 and CDR2 (germline): MNHEY, SVGAGI.

This clone has a single count. This chain links TRBV5-6 with TRBJ1-3, with 7 bases lining up with TRBD1. The CDR3 has 13 residues. After removal of 4 bases from V and 8 bases from J, the junction contained 6 bases not matched to a gene. Germline V CDR1 and CDR2: SGHDT, YYEEEE. The CDR3 sequence is CASSRTRGDTIYF. For the CDR3, the DNA is TGTGCCAGCAGCCGCACCAGGGGGGACACCATATATTTT.

The rearrangement uses TRBV5-4 and TRBJ2-3, with D possibly being TRBD1 (6 bases). Looked up from germline, CDR1 is SGHNT and CDR2 is YYREEE (reference sequence). V shed 4 bases and J shed 10 bases, with 22 bases lying between them. This CDR3 is 15 amino acids long. CDR3 protein: CASSAPTRGNIAQYF. The CDR3 bases are TGTGCCAGCAGCGCCCCCACGAGGGGGAATATCGCGCAGTATTTT.

The CDR3, as DNA: TGTGCCAGCAGCTACCGGGACTCTTACTATGGCTACACCTTC. Its protein is CASSYRDSYYGYTF. The rearrangement links TRBV9 to TRBJ1-2, with D tentatively TRBD1 (5 bases). V gave up 4 bases and J gave up 3 bases, with 13 bases separating them. CDR3 length equals 14 residues. Germline assignment: CDR1 SGDLS and CDR2 YYNGEE. The full variable domain, in which reference TRBV9 and TRBJ1-2 provide the parts outside the CDR3, is DSGVTQTPKHLITATGQRVTLRCSPRSGDLSVYWYQQSLDQGLQFLIQYYNGEERAKGNILERFSAQQFPDLHSELNLSSLELGDSALYFCASSYRDSYYGYTFGSGTRLTVV.

In regard to this clone: Other nucleotide sequences from this sample produce the same CDR3. The rearrangement uses TRBV5-1 and TRBJ2-5, with 8 nucleotides matching TRBD1. There are 14 residues in the CDR3. Germline V CDR1 and CDR2: SGHRS, YFSETQ. Trimming cost V 4 bases and J 5 bases; bases outside gene matches: 7. The CDR3 DNA sequence: TGCGCCAGCAGCCTCGGGACAGGCGCCGAGACCCAGTACTTC. It translates to CASSLGTGAETQYF.

This clone was counted only a few times. The chain links TRBV5-1 to TRBJ1-6; tentative D call: TRBD1 (5 bases). Trimming took 4 bases from V and 6 from J, leaving 14 bases between them. The CDR3 extends over 15 amino acids. CDR1 is SGHRS, CDR2 YFSETQ, per germline. The CDR3 region is CASSVGQNGNSPLHF. The CDR3 nucleotides are TGCGCCAGCAGCGTGGGGCAGAACGGTAATTCACCCCTCCACTTT.

The chain carries TRBV6-5 and TRBJ2-1, with 13 bases lining up with TRBD2. The length of the CDR3 is 16 residues. Germline trimming cut 3 bases from V and 7 bases from J; bases unmatched to any gene: 6. Looked up from germline, CDR1 is MNHEY and CDR2 is SVGAGI. The CDR3 here is CASSYRLAGGGNEQFF. In nucleotides, the CDR3 is TGTGCCAGCAGTTATCGACTAGCGGGGGGCGGAAATGAGCAGTTCTTC.

This clone was recorded at least ten times. V gene TRBV11-3 combines with J gene TRBJ2-2, with 9 positions matching TRBD1. V trimming: 6 bases; J trimming: 7 bases; junction bases outside the gene matches: 6. The CDR3 has 14 residues. Germline CDR1 reads SGHNT; CDR2 reads YENEEA. The CDR3 DNA reads as TGTGCCAGCAGTCGGGACAGGGAAGGCGGGGAGCTGTTTTTT. It codes for CASSRDREGGELFF.

V usage is TRBV5-6 and J usage is TRBJ1-5; weak D call: TRBD1 (6 bases). V lost 7 bases and J 0 bases, leaving 23 bases between the germline ends. Germline-derived CDR1 and CDR2 are SGHDT and YYEEEE. The CDR3 covers 18 residues. The CDR3 here is CASAPPPGQQTSNQPQHF. The CDR3 coding sequence is TGTGCCAGCGCGCCCCCTCCGGGACAACAGACTAGCAATCAGCCCCAGCATTTT.

This chain links TRBV6-1 with TRBJ1-1; 11 positions match TRBD1. This CDR3 has 16 amino acids. J was trimmed by 4 bases and V by 5 bases; bases with no gene match: 9. The germline V gene has CDR1 MNHNS and CDR2 SASEGT. The chain's CDR3 is CASSKGQGALVTEAFF. Here the CDR3 DNA reads TGTGCCAGCAGTAAAGGACAGGGGGCGTTGGTCACTGAAGCTTTCTTT.

This clone was seen just once. The rearrangement uses TRBV4-3 and TRBJ2-1, with 7 bases identical to TRBD2. This CDR3 has 15 amino acids. V dropped 1 base and J dropped 7; count of bases not matched to a gene: 7. The germline V gene has CDR1 LGHNA and CDR2 YSLEER. The CDR3 DNA reads TGCGCCAGCAGCCAAGGGCGGGAGCCCTGGAATGAGCAGTTCTTC. Amino acids: CASSQGREPWNEQFF.

The chain is built from TRBV28 and TRBJ2-5; D may be TRBD2 (6 bases). The CDR3 runs 12 residues. Germline assignment: CDR1 MDHEN and CDR2 SYDVKM. V gave up 2 bases and J gave up 12 bases, with 13 bases separating them. In DNA form, the CDR3 reads TGTGCCAGCAGTTTAAAGGCGGGGCTAAAGTACTTC. The encoded protein is CASSLKAGLKYF.

The rearrangement joins TRBV30 to TRBJ2-2, with D perhaps matching TRBD1 (6 bases). V was cut by 3 bases and J by 6 bases, with 11 bases left in between. The CDR3 totals 13 residues. Germline V gene lookup returns CDR1 GTSNPN and CDR2 SVGIG (reference sequence). The CDR3 is CAWSRQGPGELFF. DNA of the CDR3: TGTGCCTGGAGCAGGCAGGGGCCCGGGGAGCTGTTTTTT. Looking up the rest from reference TRBV30 and TRBJ2-2 gives the full variable domain: SQTIHQWPATLVQPVGSPLSLECTVEGTSNPNLYWYRQAAGRGLQLLFYSVGIGQISSEVPQNLSASRPQDRQFILSSKKLLLSDSGFYLCAWSRQGPGELFFGEGSRLTVL.

This sequence joins TRBV9 and TRBJ2-1; D is perhaps TRBD1 (5 bases). V was pared by 0 bases and J by 6 bases, with 16 bases between. The germline V gene encodes CDR1 SGDLS and CDR2 YYNGEE. This CDR3 contains 16 residues. The CDR3 region has the DNA TGTGCCAGCAGCGTAGATTTGGGGCGCCCCGGCAATGAGCAGTTCTTC. Protein: CASSVDLGRPGNEQFF. Variable domain in full (rest from reference TRBV9 and TRBJ2-1): DSGVTQTPKHLITATGQRVTLRCSPRSGDLSVYWYQQSLDQGLQFLIQYYNGEERAKGNILERFSAQQFPDLHSELNLSSLELGDSALYFCASSVDLGRPGNEQFFGPGTRLTVL.

The J gene is TRBJ2-7, the V gene TRBV7-8; no clear D. Germline V gives CDR1 SGHVS, CDR2 FQNEAQ. Trimming took off 3 bases at V and 7 bases at J, with 10 bases between the two ends. CDR3 length: 12 amino acids. The CDR3 spells CASSFYSGEQYF. For the CDR3, the DNA is TGTGCCAGCAGCTTTTACTCTGGGGAGCAGTACTTC.

This clone was seen a few times. The chain couples TRBV7-9 to TRBJ1-1; D ambiguous. Trimming removed 0 bases at V and 2 bases at J, with 10 bases between. From germline, CDR1 is SEHNR and CDR2 FQNEAQ (reference sequence). This CDR3 comprises 15 residues. CDR3 nucleotides: TGTGCCAGCAGCTTAGCGTGGAGTCTAAACACTGAAGCTTTCTTT. It codes for CASSLAWSLNTEAFF.

This chain uses TRBV6-5 with TRBJ1-2, with D perhaps TRBD1 (6 bases). The CDR3 runs 16 residues. V was trimmed by 2 bases and J by 2 bases, leaving 15 bases between them. Germline values: CDR1 MNHEY, CDR2 SVGAGI. The CDR3: CASSYPVWTANYGYTF. DNA for the CDR3: TGTGCCAGCAGTTACCCAGTTTGGACAGCAAACTATGGCTACACCTTC.

On this clone itself: Other nucleotide sequences from this sample produce the same CDR3. V usage is TRBV2 and J usage is TRBJ2-7; D assignment may be TRBD1 or TRBD2 (5 bases each). Trimming stripped 5 bases from V and 0 bases from J, with 8 bases between. The CDR3 consists of 13 residues. Germline V gene lookup returns CDR1 SNHLY and CDR2 FYNNEI. The CDR3 region has the DNA TGTGCCAGCAGTACCGGGGCCTCCTACGAGCAGTACTTC. Translation gives CASSTGASYEQYF.

This rearrangement joins TRBV11-2 to TRBJ2-1, with D perhaps given as TRBD1 or TRBD2 (6 bases each). The CDR3 totals 12 residues. The germline V gene has CDR1 SGHAT and CDR2 FQNNGV. V was pared by 0 bases and J by 14 bases, with 11 bases between. DNA of the CDR3: TGTGCCAGCAGCTTAGATAGGGGGGCGAAGTTCTTC. Translating gives CASSLDRGAKFF. Based on the CDR3 plus reference TRBV11-2 and TRBJ2-1, the full variable domain is EAGVAQSPRYKIIEKRQSVAFWCNPISGHATLYWYQQILGQGPKLLIQFQNNGVVDDSQLPKDRFSAERLKGVDSTLKIQPAKLEDSAVYLCASSLDRGAKFFGPGTRLTVL.

The V and J genes are TRBV21-1 and TRBJ1-2. TRBV21-1 is tagged as a pseudogene. This CDR3 is 16 amino acids long. The CDR3 reads CASSKECTGANYGYTF. CDR3 DNA: TGTGCCAGCAGCAAAGAATGTACTGGAGCTAACTATGGCTACACCTTC.

This chain links TRBV4-2 with TRBJ2-5; tentative D call: TRBD1 (6 bases). The CDR3 contains 17 residues. Per germline, CDR1 LGHNA and CDR2 YNFKEQ. With 2 bases removed from V and 4 bases from J, the gap between germline ends came to 20 bases. The CDR3 bases are TGTGCCAGCAGCCAACCCTCAGGCGGCACCAGGGGAGAGACCCAGTACTTC. This encodes CASSQPSGGTRGETQYF.